This entry lists 22 T cell receptor beta chains sequenced from one sample in a study of blood T cell repertoires in COVID-19. Assay used: immunoSEQ multiplex PCR; TCRdb lists only in-frame clones, some missing. The repertoire holds tens of thousands of clones, with around 82% as singletons. The specimen sequenced was peripheral blood. The origin of the receptors is a human donor in a cohort sampled during active COVID-19.

The genes are TRBV7-2 and TRBJ1-5, with 8 bases lining up with TRBD1. Germline V gene sequence: CDR1 SGHTA, CDR2 FQGNSA. Trimming removed 4 bases from V and 6 bases from J; junction bases left unmatched: 8. This CDR3 comprises 15 residues. The CDR3 sequence is CASSSQGTGGQPQHF. The CDR3 DNA follows: TGTGCCAGCAGCTCCCAGGGGACAGGAGGTCAGCCCCAGCATTTT.

This sequence joins TRBV28 and TRBJ1-2; D not resolved. CDR1 and CDR2 from the germline V gene are MDHEN and SYDVKM. V lost 5 bases and J lost 0, with 13 bases in between. The CDR3 is 15 amino acids. The CDR3 spells CASSPLEAPNYGYTF. CDR3 sequence (DNA): TGTGCCAGCAGTCCTCTAGAGGCCCCTAACTATGGCTACACCTTC.

The chain has TRBV19 and TRBJ2-7, with 10 bases fitting TRBD1. The junction had 4 bases not matched to a gene; V was cut back by 6 bases and J by 5 bases. This CDR3 comprises 13 residues. Germline assignment: CDR1 LNHDA and CDR2 SQIVND (reference sequence). The CDR3 here is CASRLTGGNEQYF. CDR3 in DNA: TGTGCCAGTAGATTGACAGGGGGCAACGAGCAGTACTTC.

The CDR3, as DNA: TGTGCCAGCAGCAGCAGGGCCCCCTCTGGAAACACCATATATTTT. The encoded protein is CASSSRAPSGNTIYF. The rearrangement joins TRBV9 to TRBJ1-3, with TRBD1 as a possible D gene (5 bases). Trimming shortened V by 4 bases and J by 0 bases, and 11 bases separated the two germline ends. Germline V gene sequence: CDR1 SGDLS, CDR2 YYNGEE. The CDR3 loop spans 15 amino acids.

This chain joins TRBV24-1 and TRBJ2-4, with 13 bases lining up with TRBD2. Trimming cost V 1 base and J 0 bases; bases outside gene matches: 8. Germline V gene lookup returns CDR1 KGHDR and CDR2 SFDVKD. The CDR3 is 20 amino acids. CDR3 amino acids: CATSDFETSGRFIAKNIQYF. CDR3 bases: TGTGCCACCAGTGATTTTGAGACTAGCGGGAGGTTTATAGCCAAAAACATTCAGTACTTC.

The chain joins TRBV29-1 to TRBJ2-5; unclear D gene. The CDR3 has 12 residues. Looked up from germline, CDR1 is SQVTM and CDR2 is ANQGSEA. V was trimmed by 7 bases and J by 5 bases, leaving 14 bases between them. The CDR3 sequence: CSALWVGETQYF. CDR3 in DNA: TGCAGCGCCCTGTGGGTCGGGGAGACCCAGTACTTC.

This clone has just a few counts. This rearrangement joins TRBV25-1 to TRBJ2-1; 10 bases are shared with TRBD2. This CDR3 has 15 amino acids. The V gene end was trimmed by 5 bases and the J gene end by 5 bases; junction bases not matched to a gene: 6. Germline CDR1 and CDR2: MGHDK and SYGVNS. CDR3 amino acids: CASSPSGRAHNEQFF. The DNA for the CDR3 is TGTGCCAGCAGTCCGAGCGGGAGGGCCCACAATGAGCAGTTCTTC.

V gene TRBV18 combines with J gene TRBJ1-1, with D possibly matching TRBD1 (6 bases). Trimming removed 3 bases at V and 4 bases at J, with 21 bases between. Germline CDR1 and CDR2: KGHSH and LQKENI. The CDR3 covers 17 residues. The CDR3 nucleotides are TGTGCCAGCTCACCGTCCCCGTCGGGGGGCGCGGGCACTGAAGCTTTCTTT. Its protein product is CASSPSPSGGAGTEAFF.

The rearrangement joins TRBV4-2 to TRBJ2-1; 10 nucleotides align to TRBD2. V shed 1 base, J shed 2 bases, and the junction held 2 bases outside the gene matches. The CDR3 has 16 residues. CDR1 and CDR2 from the germline V gene are LGHNA and YNFKEQ. DNA of the CDR3: TGTGCCAGCAGCCAAGTAACTAGCGGGACCTACAATGAGCAGTTCTTC. This translates into CASSQVTSGTYNEQFF.

This clone has ten or more counts. This chain joins TRBV7-2 and TRBJ2-7; possible D gene TRBD1, 5 bases. This CDR3 has 14 residues. Trimming pared 5 bases from V and 2 bases from J, leaving 13 bases between. The V gene's germline CDR1 is SGHTA and CDR2 FQGNSA. The CDR3 DNA follows: TGTGCCAGCAGCCTACAGACAGCCACCTACGAGCAGTACTTC. This codes for CASSLQTATYEQYF.

The chain joins TRBV2 to TRBJ2-6, with a possible D match to TRBD1 (6 bases). The CDR3 consists of 15 residues. Trimming stripped 7 bases from V and 5 bases from J, with 15 bases between. Germline V gene sequence: CDR1 SNHLY, CDR2 FYNNEI. The CDR3: CASKDPGERANVLTF. The CDR3, as DNA: TGTGCCAGCAAGGATCCAGGGGAAAGGGCCAACGTCCTGACTTTC.

The J gene is TRBJ1-6, the V gene TRBV2, with 8 bases fitting TRBD1. CDR3 length: 13 residues. The V gene end was trimmed by 7 bases and the J gene end by 7 bases; junction bases not matched to a gene: 3. Per germline, CDR1 SNHLY and CDR2 FYNNEI. CDR3 DNA sequence: TGTGCCAGCATCGGACAGGGAAATTCACCCCTCCACTTT. It is translated as CASIGQGNSPLHF.

There are a few counts of this clone. The chain carries TRBV7-2 and TRBJ1-2, with a tentative D call TRBD1 (5 bases). This CDR3 contains 14 residues. Trimming left V 5 bases short and J 5 bases short, with 15 bases between. Germline CDR1 reads SGHTA; CDR2 reads FQGNSA. As DNA, the CDR3 is TGTGCCAGCAGCCCCCAGGGCAGCCAATATGGCTACACCTTC. Amino acid sequence: CASSPQGSQYGYTF.

This chain connects TRBV21-1 to TRBJ2-2; whether TRBD2, the table's D call, matches the DNA was not checked. TRBV21-1 is assigned pseudogene status. The length of the CDR3 is 15 residues. CDR3 sequence: CASSPRLNEHRGAVF. In DNA form, the CDR3 reads TGTGCCAGCAGCCCCAGGTTGAACGAACACCGGGGAGCTGTTTTT.

CDR3 bases: TGTGCCAGCAGCTTAGCCCTGACAGGGGGAGAAAAACTGTTTTTT. This encodes CASSLALTGGEKLFF. The chain uses TRBV7-2 and TRBJ1-4, with TRBD1 matching over 9 bases. The CDR3 consists of 15 residues. Looked up from germline, CDR1 is SGHTA and CDR2 is FQGNSA. The V segment lost 0 bases and the J segment 8 bases; nucleotides outside the gene matches: 4.

This chain links TRBV19 with TRBJ1-4, with D possibly TRBD1 on 5 matching bases. This CDR3 region has 15 residues. V shed 5 bases and J shed 7 bases, with 17 bases lying between them. Germline CDR1 is LNHDA and CDR2 is SQIVND (reference sequence). The chain's CDR3 is CASSSTKVGGEKLFF. The DNA of the CDR3 is TGTGCCAGTAGTTCCACCAAGGTGGGGGGTGAAAAACTGTTTTTT.

The genes are TRBV20-1 and TRBJ1-4; 8 bases agree with TRBD1. After removal of 3 bases from V and 8 bases from J, the junction contained 11 bases not matched to a gene. CDR1 is DFQATT, CDR2 SNEGSKA, per germline (reference sequence). The CDR3 covers 15 residues. CDR3 nucleotides: TGCAGTGCTAGTAGGGCTACAGGGGGTGGCGAAAAACTGTTTTTT. Translation: CSASRATGGGEKLFF.

In this sample, this clone turned up a few times. The rearrangement links TRBV7-9 to TRBJ1-3; 7 positions agree with TRBD1. J gave up 2 bases and V 5 bases, and 6 bases lay outside the gene matches. CDR1 is SEHNR and CDR2 is FQNEAQ in the germline V gene (reference sequence). The CDR3 consists of 15 residues. This chain's CDR3 is CASSDRVEAGNTIYF. The DNA of the CDR3 is TGTGCCAGCAGCGACAGGGTGGAAGCTGGAAACACCATATATTTT.

The chain joins TRBV5-4 to TRBJ2-7; 10 nucleotides agree with TRBD2. V dropped 4 bases and J dropped 2; count of bases not matched to a gene: 12. CDR1 is SGHNT, CDR2 YYREEE, per germline (reference sequence). The CDR3 runs 17 residues. CDR3 sequence reads: CASSRWTSGYEAYEQYF. In nucleotides, the CDR3 is TGTGCCAGCAGCCGCTGGACTAGCGGCTATGAAGCCTACGAGCAGTACTTC.

V gene TRBV5-6 combines with J gene TRBJ2-5; the D is unclear. The V end lost 3 bases, the J end lost 5 bases, and 17 bases lay between the germline ends. This CDR3 spans 15 amino acids. Germline V gene sequence: CDR1 SGHDT, CDR2 YYEEEE. The CDR3 is CASSSPSSPQETQYF. The CDR3 nucleotides read TGTGCCAGCAGCTCCCCCTCTTCACCCCAGGAGACCCAGTACTTC. Full variable domain (remainder filled in from reference TRBV5-6 and TRBJ2-5): DAGVTQSPTHLIKTRGQQVTLRCSPKSGHDTVSWYQQALGQGPQFIFQYYEEEERQRGNFPDRFSGHQFPNYSSELNVNALLLGDSALYLCASSSPSSPQETQYFGPGTRLLVL.

V and J are TRBV29-1 and TRBJ2-1; D perhaps matches TRBD1 (6 bases). The germline CDR1 and CDR2 sequences are SQVTM and ANQGSEA. Trimming cost V 6 bases and J 9 bases, with 21 bases left between them. The CDR3 spans 14 residues. The CDR3 DNA reads TGCAGCGTATCCTTCGCAGGGGCGGTGAGTGAGCAGTTCTTC. Translation gives CSVSFAGAVSEQFF.

This rearrangement joins TRBV7-2 to TRBJ2-1; the match to TRBD2 covers 16 bases. The CDR3 runs to 19 residues. The J segment lost 7 bases and the V segment lost 6 bases, leaving 15 bases of the junction unmatched. Per germline, CDR1 SGHTA and CDR2 FQGNSA. The CDR3 spells CASSMRPGTSGRAGNEQFF. The CDR3, as DNA: TGTGCCAGCAGTATGAGACCCGGGACTAGCGGGAGGGCCGGGAATGAGCAGTTCTTC.